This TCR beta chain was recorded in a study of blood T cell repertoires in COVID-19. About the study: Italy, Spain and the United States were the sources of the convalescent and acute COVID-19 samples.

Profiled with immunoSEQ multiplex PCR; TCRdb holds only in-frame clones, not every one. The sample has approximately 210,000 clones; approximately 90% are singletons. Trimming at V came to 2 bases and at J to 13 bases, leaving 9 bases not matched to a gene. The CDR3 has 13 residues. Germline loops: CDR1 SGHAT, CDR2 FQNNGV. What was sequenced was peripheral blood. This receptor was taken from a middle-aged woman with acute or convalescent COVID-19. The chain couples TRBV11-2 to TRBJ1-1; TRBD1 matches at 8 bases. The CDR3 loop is CASSLMPGQGSFF. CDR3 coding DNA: TGTGCCAGCAGCTTAATGCCTGGACAGGGTAGTTTCTTT.